The 17 T cell receptor beta chains in this list originate from one sample, sequenced in a study of identifying expanded T cells in peripheral blood. Assay used: immunoSEQ multiplex PCR; TCRdb lists only in-frame clones, some missing. The sample has approximately 100,000 clones, less than 90% seen once. The source material was blood. These receptors were obtained from a person aged 18 to 75 in good health.

The chain combines TRBV29-1 with TRBJ2-7; 8 bases agree with TRBD2. V shed 4 bases, J shed 7 bases, and the junction held 12 bases outside the gene matches. The germline V gene has CDR1 SQVTM and CDR2 ANQGSEA. The CDR3 length is 14 residues. The CDR3 region has the DNA TGCAGCGTTGCCTCGGGGGGGCTAGCGGCAGAGCAGTACTTC. Its translation is CSVASGGLAAEQYF.

This chain connects TRBV2 to TRBJ1-1; D ambiguous. Germline CDR1 and CDR2: SNHLY and FYNNEI. Trimming cost V 5 bases and J 3 bases, with 10 bases left between them. The CDR3 totals 13 residues. CDR3 nucleotide sequence: TGTGCCAGCAGTCCCCGTCCCGACACTGAAGCTTTCTTT. Its translation: CASSPRPDTEAFF.

This chain links TRBV6-6 with TRBJ1-5; D is possibly TRBD1 (5 bases). The V and J ends lost 2 bases and 0 bases respectively, with 8 bases between them. CDR3 size: 15 residues. CDR1 and CDR2 from the germline V gene are MNHNY and SVGAGI (reference sequence). Here the CDR3 reads CASSYDRYSNQPQHF. Written as DNA, the CDR3 is TGTGCCAGCAGTTACGACAGATATAGCAATCAGCCCCAGCATTTT.

This clone was counted only a few times. The chain combines TRBV9 with TRBJ1-3; TRBD1 matches at 7 bases. The CDR3 loop spans 15 amino acids. The V segment lost 4 bases and the J segment 0 bases; nucleotides outside the gene matches: 4. From germline, CDR1 is SGDLS and CDR2 YYNGEE. The CDR3 reads CASSPDRASGNTIYF. The CDR3 DNA follows: TGTGCCAGCAGCCCCGACAGGGCCTCTGGAAACACCATATATTTT.

The V call is TRBV7-6, the J call TRBJ2-1; D possibly corresponds to TRBD1 (6 bases). Germline CDR1 SGHVS, CDR2 FNYEAQ. Deletions cut 5 bases from V and 10 bases from J, with 9 bases between. The CDR3 consists of 11 residues. The CDR3 DNA reads TGTGCCAGCAGCCCTGGGACAGAGCAGTTCTTC. Translated, it gives CASSPGTEQFF.

This clone was seen once. In nucleotides, the CDR3 is TGTGCCAGTCAAAACTTGGGGCTAGCGGGAGGAACCGGGGAGCTGTTTTTT. As protein: CASQNLGLAGGTGELFF. The gene calls are TRBV19 and TRBJ2-2; 11 bases match TRBD2. Per the germline V gene, CDR1 is LNHDA and CDR2 is SQIVND (reference sequence). V was pared by 8 bases and J by 5 bases, with 13 bases of the junction left unmatched. The CDR3 spans 17 residues.

The chain joins TRBV7-2 to TRBJ2-1, with D possibly matching TRBD2 (6 bases). The CDR3 consists of 16 residues. CDR1 and CDR2 from the germline V gene are SGHTA and FQGNSA. The V and J ends lost 5 bases and 0 bases respectively, with 14 bases between them. The CDR3 coding sequence is TGTGCCAGCAGCACAACTAGCTTAGTCTCCTACAATGAGCAGTTCTTC. It yields the protein CASSTTSLVSYNEQFF.

The genes are TRBV5-6 and TRBJ1-5; TRBD1 is a possible D gene (6 bases). This CDR3 has 14 amino acids. The germline V gene has CDR1 SGHDT and CDR2 YYEEEE. Between the trimmed V and J ends, which lost 5 bases and 1 base, there was a span of 10 bases. CDR3: CASRRQVSNQPQHF. The CDR3, as DNA: TGTGCCAGCAGGCGACAGGTCAGCAATCAGCCCCAGCATTTT.

The V gene is TRBV29-1, the J gene TRBJ2-3; D is undetermined. Between the trimmed V and J ends, which lost 6 bases and 4 bases, there was a span of 2 bases. The V gene's germline CDR1 is SQVTM and CDR2 ANQGSEA. The CDR3 contains 9 residues. Written as DNA, the CDR3 is TGCAGCGTATCAGATACGCAGTATTTT. Residues: CSVSDTQYF.

This chain links TRBV7-9 with TRBJ1-2; TRBD1 might be the D (5 bases). Germline CDR1 is SEHNR and CDR2 is FQNEAQ (reference sequence). The V gene lost 6 bases and the J gene lost 2 bases, with 16 bases spanning the gap. The CDR3 totals 15 residues. This CDR3 is CASRPRAWGNYGYTF. Written as DNA, the CDR3 is TGTGCCAGCAGACCCCGGGCGTGGGGGAACTATGGCTACACCTTC.

CDR3 loop: CASSQDGGRTEAFF. The CDR3 DNA follows: TGTGCCAGCAGCCAGGACGGAGGTCGGACTGAAGCTTTCTTT. This chain links TRBV4-2 with TRBJ1-1; D not resolved. The CDR3 consists of 14 residues. Germline CDR1 reads LGHNA; CDR2 reads YNFKEQ. V was cut by 3 bases and J by 5 bases, with 13 bases left in between.

The rearrangement uses TRBV6-6 and TRBJ2-1; TRBD2 agrees at 12 bases. V gave up 6 bases and J gave up 8 bases; unmatched junction bases: 5. The germline CDR1 and CDR2 sequences are MNHNY and SVGAGI (reference sequence). The CDR3 sequence is 14 residues long. CDR3 loop: CASSRLAGVHEQFF. The CDR3 DNA is TGTGCCAGCAGCAGACTAGCGGGAGTTCATGAGCAGTTCTTC.

This chain connects TRBV6-1 to TRBJ1-1, with 8 bases lining up with TRBD1. The junction had 3 bases not matched to a gene; V was cut back by 2 bases and J by 4 bases. The CDR3 length is 14 residues. Germline lookup yields CDR1 MNHNS and CDR2 SASEGT. The CDR3 region is CASSEMTGVTEAFF. The CDR3 DNA reads TGTGCCAGCAGTGAAATGACAGGGGTCACTGAAGCTTTCTTT.

V and J are TRBV27 and TRBJ2-2, with 10 bases lining up with TRBD2. CDR3 length: 17 residues. The V gene's germline CDR1 is MNHEY and CDR2 SMNVEV (reference sequence). J gave up 1 base and V 1 base, and 3 bases lay outside the gene matches. CDR3 nucleotides: TGTGCCAGCAGTTTATTTCGACTAGCGGGGAACACCGGGGAGCTGTTTTTT. Protein sequence: CASSLFRLAGNTGELFF.

This chain connects TRBV28 to TRBJ1-1; D remains ambiguous. The CDR3 loop spans 13 amino acids. V was pared by 7 bases and J by 5 bases, with 14 bases between. Germline V gene lookup returns CDR1 MDHEN and CDR2 SYDVKM. The CDR3 here is CASTNSPKTEAFF. DNA for the CDR3: TGTGCCAGCACCAACAGTCCTAAGACTGAAGCTTTCTTT.

The rearrangement joins TRBV6-1 to TRBJ2-2, with 12 positions matching TRBD2. From germline, CDR1 is MNHNS and CDR2 SASEGT. V was pared by 4 bases and J by 6 bases, with 6 bases of the junction left unmatched. The CDR3 has 16 amino acids. The CDR3: CASSGLAGVDSGELFF. The CDR3 nucleotides are TGTGCCAGCAGTGGACTAGCGGGAGTTGATTCCGGGGAGCTGTTTTTT.

The genes are TRBV27 and TRBJ2-7; 9 positions agree with TRBD2. Germline CDR1 reads MNHEY; CDR2 reads SMNVEV (reference sequence). The CDR3 contains 16 residues. With 5 bases clipped from V and 4 bases from J, the junction kept 12 bases outside the gene matches. CDR3 amino acids: CASSPITLAGKYEQYF. CDR3 nucleotide sequence: TGTGCCAGCAGTCCAATCACGCTAGCGGGAAAATACGAGCAGTACTTC.